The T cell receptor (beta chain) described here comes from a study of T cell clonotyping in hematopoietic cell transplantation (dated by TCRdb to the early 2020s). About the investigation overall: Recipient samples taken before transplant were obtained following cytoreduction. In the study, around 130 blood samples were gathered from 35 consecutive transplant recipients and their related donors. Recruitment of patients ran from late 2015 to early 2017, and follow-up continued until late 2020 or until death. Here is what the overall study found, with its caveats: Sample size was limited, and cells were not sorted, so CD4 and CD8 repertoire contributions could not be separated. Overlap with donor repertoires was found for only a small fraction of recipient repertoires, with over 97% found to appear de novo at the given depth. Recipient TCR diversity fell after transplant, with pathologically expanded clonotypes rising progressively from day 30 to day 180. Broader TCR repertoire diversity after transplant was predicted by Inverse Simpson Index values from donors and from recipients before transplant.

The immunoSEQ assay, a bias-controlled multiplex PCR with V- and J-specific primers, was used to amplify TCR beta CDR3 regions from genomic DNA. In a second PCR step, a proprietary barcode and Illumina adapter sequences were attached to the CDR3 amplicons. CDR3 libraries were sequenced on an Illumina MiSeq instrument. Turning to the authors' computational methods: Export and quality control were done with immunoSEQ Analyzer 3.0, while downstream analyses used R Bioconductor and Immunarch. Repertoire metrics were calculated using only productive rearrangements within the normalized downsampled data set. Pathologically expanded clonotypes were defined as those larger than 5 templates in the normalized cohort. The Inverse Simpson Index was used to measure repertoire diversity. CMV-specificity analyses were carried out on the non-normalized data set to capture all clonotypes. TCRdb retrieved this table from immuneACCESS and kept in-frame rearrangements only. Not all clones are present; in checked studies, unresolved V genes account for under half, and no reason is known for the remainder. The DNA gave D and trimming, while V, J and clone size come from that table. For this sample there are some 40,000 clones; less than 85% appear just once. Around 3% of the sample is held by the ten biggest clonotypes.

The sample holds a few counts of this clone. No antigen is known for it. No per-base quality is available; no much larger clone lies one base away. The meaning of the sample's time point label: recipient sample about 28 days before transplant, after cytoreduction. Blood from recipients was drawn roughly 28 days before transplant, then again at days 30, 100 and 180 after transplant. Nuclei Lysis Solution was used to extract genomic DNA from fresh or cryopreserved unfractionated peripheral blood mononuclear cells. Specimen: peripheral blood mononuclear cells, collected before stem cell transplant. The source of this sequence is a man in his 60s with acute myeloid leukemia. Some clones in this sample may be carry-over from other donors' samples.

The CDR3 sequence is CASSWAIGARSPLHF. The nucleotide sequence is TGTGCCAGCAGTTGGGCCATTGGGGCCCGTTCACCCCTCCACTTT. In this chain, TRBV6-6 is recombined with TRBJ1-6, and possibly TRBD1, on 5 matching bases. From the germline V gene (reference sequence), CDR1 is MNHNY and CDR2 is SVGAGI. V lost 4 bases and J lost 9 bases; the stretch between them is 16 bases long. The CDR3 holds 15 amino acids from the cysteine to the phenylalanine. Only the CDR3 region is kept as DNA, spanning 45 bases read in frame from base 1.